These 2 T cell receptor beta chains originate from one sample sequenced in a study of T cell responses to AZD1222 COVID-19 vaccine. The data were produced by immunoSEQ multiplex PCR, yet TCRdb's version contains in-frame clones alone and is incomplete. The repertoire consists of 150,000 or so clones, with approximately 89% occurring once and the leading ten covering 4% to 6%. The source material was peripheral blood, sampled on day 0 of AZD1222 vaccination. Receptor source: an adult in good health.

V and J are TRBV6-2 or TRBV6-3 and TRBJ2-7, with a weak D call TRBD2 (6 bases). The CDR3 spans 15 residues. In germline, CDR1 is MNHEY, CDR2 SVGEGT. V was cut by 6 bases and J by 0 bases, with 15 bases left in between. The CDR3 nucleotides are TGTGCCAGCAGGCCTTATAGCGGACTCTCCTACGAGCAGTACTTC. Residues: CASRPYSGLSYEQYF.

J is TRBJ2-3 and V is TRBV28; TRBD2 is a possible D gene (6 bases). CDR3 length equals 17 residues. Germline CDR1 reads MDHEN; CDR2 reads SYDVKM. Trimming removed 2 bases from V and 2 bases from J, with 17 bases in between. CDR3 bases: TGTGCCAGCAGTTTAATTCGTGGTAGCGGCATCACAGATACGCAGTATTTT. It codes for CASSLIRGSGITDTQYF.